Sequencing of this TCR beta chain was carried out in a study of preoperative IRX-2 immunotherapy in early breast cancer. CDR3 length equals 14 residues. The germline gives CDR1 ENHRY, CDR2 SYGVKD. Trimming left V 5 bases short and J 14 bases short, with 19 bases between. This sample's treatment: preoperative locoregional IRX-2 cytokine immunotherapy. This phase Ib study tested locoregional IRX-2 cytokine immunotherapy given before surgery. Clones were read by immunoSEQ multiplex PCR, and TCRdb kept only the in-frame ones, dropping some. This table holds 55,000 to 70,000 clones, approximately 94% found once.

The material was obtained from a patient treated with IRX-2 immunotherapy. This sequence originates from a human donor with breast cancer. This chain uses TRBV10-3 with TRBJ1-6; tentatively, D is TRBD1 (5 bases). CDR3 in DNA: TGTGCCATCAGTCGGGAGAAGTCAGGGATCACCCTCCACTTT. This gives the protein CAISREKSGITLHF.